Below are 28 T cell receptor beta chains sequenced from a single sample in a study of shared clonotypes between healthy human individuals. Profiling relied on immunoSEQ multiplex PCR, and the TCRdb table lists in-frame clones only, not all of them. In the table there are some 1.5 million clones, 95% to 99% of which are singletons. The sequencing sample was made of naive CD4+ T cells sorted from blood. Specified subset: CD45RA+ positively selected. Every receptor here comes from a man aged 30 to 39 in good health.

This sequence joins TRBV6-6 and TRBJ1-2; 8 bases agree with TRBD1. CDR3 length: 14 residues. J lost 2 bases, V lost 7 bases, and 6 bases had no gene match. Germline V gene lookup returns CDR1 MNHNY and CDR2 SVGAGI (reference sequence). CDR3 sequence (DNA): TGTGCCAGCACCTCGCACAGGGGGAACTATGGCTACACCTTC. It yields the protein CASTSHRGNYGYTF.

The rearrangement links TRBV4-3 to TRBJ1-3; D is unclear. From germline, CDR1 is LGHNA and CDR2 YSLEER. Trimming took off 3 bases at V and 0 bases at J, with 6 bases between the two ends. The CDR3 runs 14 residues. DNA for the CDR3: TGCGCCAGCAGCCATGAGAGCTCTGGAAACACCATATATTTT. Translating gives CASSHESSGNTIYF.

This chain uses TRBV16 with TRBJ2-7; 9 bases fit TRBD2. The CDR3 sequence is 18 residues long. With 0 bases clipped from V and 7 bases from J, the junction kept 16 bases outside the gene matches. Germline CDR1 KGHSY, CDR2 FQNENV. The CDR3 coding sequence is TGTGCCAGCAGCCAATCTCGATCTACAGTAGCGGGAGCGAGGGAGCAGTACTTC. Protein sequence: CASSQSRSTVAGAREQYF.

The chain carries TRBV28 and TRBJ1-2; TRBD1 aligns across 11 bases. The junction had 6 bases not matched to a gene; V was cut back by 2 bases and J by 7 bases. CDR1 MDHEN and CDR2 SYDVKM come from the germline V gene. This CDR3 contains 15 residues. The CDR3 sequence: CASSLRRTGGSGYTF. The CDR3 nucleotides read TGTGCCAGCAGTTTAAGGAGGACAGGGGGCTCTGGCTACACCTTC.

In its sample, this clone was seen once. The chain employs TRBV7-6 and TRBJ1-5; 7 bases are shared with TRBD1. From germline, CDR1 is SGHVS and CDR2 FNYEAQ. There are 14 residues in the CDR3. V lost 5 bases and J lost 3; bases outside the gene matches: 4. CDR3 sequence: CASSAGQPNQPQHF. CDR3 coding DNA: TGTGCCAGCAGCGCGGGACAGCCCAATCAGCCCCAGCATTTT.

The genes are TRBV6-1 and TRBJ1-4; 9 nucleotides line up with TRBD1. CDR1 is MNHNS and CDR2 is SASEGT in the germline V gene. The junction had 5 bases not matched to a gene; V was cut back by 6 bases and J by 6 bases. The CDR3 covers 14 residues. The CDR3 bases are TGTGCCAGCAGCCCGGGACAGGGTTATGAAAAACTGTTTTTT. Translated, it gives CASSPGQGYEKLFF.

V usage is TRBV10-1 and J usage is TRBJ2-7, with TRBD2 as a possible D gene (7 bases). The CDR3 sequence is 14 residues long. CDR1 and CDR2 from the germline V gene are WNHNN and SYGVQD (reference sequence). With 2 bases removed from V and 6 bases from J, the gap between germline ends came to 14 bases. The DNA of the CDR3 is TGCGCCAGCAGTGAGGACACAGGGAGGGTCGAGCAGTACTTC. Its translation: CASSEDTGRVEQYF.

The table lists this clone with a count of one. This chain connects TRBV7-9 to TRBJ2-4; TRBD1 agrees at 8 bases. There are 16 residues in the CDR3. V was pared by 5 bases and J by 6 bases, with 12 bases of the junction left unmatched. From germline, CDR1 is SEHNR and CDR2 FQNEAQ (reference sequence). DNA of the CDR3: TGTGCCAGCAGCCCCAAGACAGGGGTAGAAGGAAACATTCAGTACTTC. Translating it yields CASSPKTGVEGNIQYF.

The chain uses TRBV7-5 and TRBJ1-1; TRBD1 is the table's D call, not checked against the DNA. TRBV7-5 is assigned pseudogene status. The CDR3 is made up of 14 amino acids. The CDR3 sequence: CARSLGTRNTEAFF. The CDR3 bases are TGTGCCAGAAGCTTGGGGACACGCAACACTGAAGCTTTCTTT.

The rearrangement links TRBV5-4 to TRBJ1-1, with D tentatively TRBD1 (6 bases). Germline assignment: CDR1 SGHNT and CDR2 YYREEE (reference sequence). Trimming removed 4 bases from V and 4 bases from J, with 17 bases in between. The CDR3 is 15 amino acids. The CDR3 DNA sequence: TGTGCCAGCAGCCCGGGACGGGGGCTGCGCACTGAAGCTTTCTTT. The encoded protein is CASSPGRGLRTEAFF.

This clone was observed a single time. The chain joins TRBV6-6 to TRBJ2-1; no firm D call. The germline V gene has CDR1 MNHNY and CDR2 SVGAGI (reference sequence). Deletions cut 4 bases from V and 10 bases from J, with 8 bases between. The CDR3 is 11 amino acids. The CDR3 coding sequence is TGTGCCAGCAGTTCACTGCTAGAGCAGTTCTTC. It is translated as CASSSLLEQFF.

Worth noting for this clone: This CDR3 is also generated by other DNA sequences in the sample. The rearrangement uses TRBV5-6 and TRBJ2-3; D remains unclear. V was trimmed by 0 bases and J by 5 bases, leaving 1 base between them. The CDR3 sequence is 11 residues long. In germline, CDR1 is SGHDT, CDR2 YYEEEE. The CDR3 nucleotides read TGTGCCAGCAGCTTGGTAGATACGCAGTATTTT. Its protein is CASSLVDTQYF.

The CDR3 loop is CASSLVGASYEQYF. The DNA for the CDR3 is TGTGCCAGCAGCTTGGTCGGGGCCTCCTACGAGCAGTACTTC. V gene TRBV5-4 combines with J gene TRBJ2-7; tentatively, D is TRBD1 or TRBD2 (5 bases each). V was pared by 0 bases and J by 0 bases, with 7 bases between. CDR3 length: 14 amino acids. Germline V gene data show CDR1 as SGHNT and CDR2 as YYREEE (reference sequence).

The chain has TRBV18 and TRBJ2-7; 10 positions match TRBD1. V dropped 3 bases and J dropped 5; count of bases not matched to a gene: 13. CDR1 KGHSH and CDR2 LQKENI come from the germline V gene. This CDR3 region has 17 residues. The CDR3 here is CASSPWDRGPGADEQYF. For the CDR3, the DNA is TGTGCCAGCTCACCGTGGGACAGGGGCCCCGGAGCGGACGAGCAGTACTTC.

This clone was counted once. The chain combines TRBV25-1 with TRBJ1-4; D uncertain. Germline CDR1 is MGHDK and CDR2 is SYGVNS. V gave up 2 bases and J gave up 2 bases, with 6 bases separating them. This CDR3 spans 14 amino acids. The CDR3 loop reads CASSEDQTNEKLFF. CDR3 bases: TGTGCCAGCAGTGAAGATCAGACTAATGAAAAACTGTTTTTT.

The chain is built from TRBV9 and TRBJ2-1; 13 nucleotides line up with TRBD2. V trimming: 3 bases; J trimming: 9 bases; junction bases outside the gene matches: 6. This CDR3 region has 15 residues. Germline CDR1 SGDLS, CDR2 YYNGEE. Written as DNA, the CDR3 is TGTGCCAGCAGCGCGATGGGACTAGCGGGAACTGAGCAGTTCTTC. It is translated as CASSAMGLAGTEQFF.

V and J are TRBV7-2 and TRBJ2-1; the D gene is possibly TRBD2 (6 bases). Per germline, CDR1 SGHTA and CDR2 FQGNSA. The CDR3 covers 16 residues. V lost 2 bases to trimming and J lost 1 base, with 12 bases between them. In DNA, the CDR3 is TGTGCCAGCAGCTTACCCGGGAGACGGTCCTACAATGAGCAGTTCTTC. It encodes CASSLPGRRSYNEQFF.

The chain has TRBV18 and TRBJ1-5; D is possibly TRBD1 (5 bases). Looked up from germline, CDR1 is KGHSH and CDR2 is LQKENI. Trimming removed 4 bases at V and 5 bases at J, with 18 bases between. CDR3 length: 16 residues. The CDR3 sequence: CASSQGRGQGHQPQHF. CDR3 coding DNA: TGTGCCAGCTCACAAGGGCGCGGGCAGGGTCATCAGCCCCAGCATTTT.

Comment on this clone: Distinct nucleotide sequences in the sample also encode this CDR3. The chain joins TRBV7-2 to TRBJ2-3; D not certain. V was trimmed by 0 bases and J by 0 bases, leaving 10 bases between them. The CDR3 loop spans 16 amino acids. Germline lookup yields CDR1 SGHTA and CDR2 FQGNSA. CDR3 DNA: TGTGCCAGCAGCTTAGCCCCGGGCCCTAGCACAGATACGCAGTATTTT. Translating gives CASSLAPGPSTDTQYF.

The chain has TRBV5-1 and TRBJ2-7, with 14 bases that match TRBD2. The V gene's germline CDR1 is SGHRS and CDR2 YFSETQ. V trimming: 3 bases; J trimming: 6 bases; junction bases outside the gene matches: 2. CDR3 size: 14 residues. The CDR3 spells CASSSGLAGAEQYF. CDR3 in DNA: TGCGCCAGCAGCTCGGGACTAGCGGGAGCCGAGCAGTACTTC. The variable domain in full, completed from reference TRBV5-1 and TRBJ2-7, reads KAGVTQTPRYLIKTRGQQVTLSCSPISGHRSVSWYQQTPGQGLQFLFEYFSETQRNKGNFPGRFSGRQFSNSRSEMNVSTLELGDSALYLCASSSGLAGAEQYFGPGTRLTVT.

The chain joins TRBV7-2 to TRBJ1-4; D is undetermined. CDR3 length: 15 amino acids. The V end was cut by 1 base, the J end by 4 bases, with 10 bases between. Germline V lookup: CDR1 SGHTA, CDR2 FQGNSA. The CDR3 nucleotides are TGTGCCAGCAGCTTAGTGCGGGGTGTTAATGAAAAACTGTTTTTT. Residues: CASSLVRGVNEKLFF.

This CDR3 is CASSWGGQGNQPQHF. In nucleotides, the CDR3 is TGTGCCAGCAGCTGGGGGGGACAGGGGAACCAGCCCCAGCATTTT. The chain recombines TRBV7-2 with TRBJ1-5, with 10 bases lining up with TRBD1. Trimming took 4 bases from V and 7 from J; bases not matched to a gene: 7. The CDR3 totals 15 residues. The V gene's germline CDR1 is SGHTA and CDR2 FQGNSA.

The chain combines TRBV11-2 with TRBJ2-5; TRBD2 matches at 10 bases. The germline CDR1 and CDR2 sequences are SGHAT and FQNNGV. The CDR3 length is 16 residues. V gave up 4 bases and J gave up 5 bases; unmatched junction bases: 10. The CDR3 reads CASSSRPSGRAETQYF. In nucleotides, the CDR3 is TGTGCCAGCAGCTCCCGCCCCAGCGGGAGGGCTGAGACCCAGTACTTC.

The chain carries TRBV5-1 and TRBJ2-5; either TRBD1 or TRBD2 may supply D (5 bases each). Germline V CDR1 and CDR2: SGHRS, YFSETQ. The germline V and J ends were trimmed by 9 bases and 2 bases, with 17 bases remaining between them. The CDR3 contains 14 residues. CDR3 sequence reads: CATNSGTRQETQYF. The CDR3 region has the DNA TGCGCCACCAATTCCGGGACGAGACAAGAGACCCAGTACTTC.

The chain uses TRBV10-3 and TRBJ2-3, with no clear D. The CDR3 has 15 residues. CDR1 and CDR2 (germline): ENHRY, SYGVKD. Trimming took off 5 bases at V and 2 bases at J, with 14 bases between the two ends. CDR3 sequence (DNA): TGTGCCATCAGTCGAAACCAAGGCTCCACAGATACGCAGTATTTT. This encodes CAISRNQGSTDTQYF.

The rearrangement uses TRBV11-2 and TRBJ1-1; no clear D gene. The CDR3 spans 14 residues. Germline CDR1 is SGHAT and CDR2 is FQNNGV. The V and J ends lost 3 bases and 3 bases respectively, with 11 bases between them. Written as DNA, the CDR3 is TGTGCCAGCAGCTTCTCCGGGAGTTACACTGAAGCTTTCTTT. Its protein is CASSFSGSYTEAFF.

V usage is TRBV5-5 and J usage is TRBJ1-4, with 9 bases aligning to TRBD1. The V gene's germline CDR1 is SGHKS and CDR2 YYEKEE (reference sequence). This CDR3 has 15 residues. The J segment lost 6 bases and the V segment lost 4 bases, leaving 7 bases of the junction unmatched. CDR3 bases: TGTGCCAGCAGCGTGTCCGGGACAGGGTATGAAAAACTGTTTTTT. It yields the protein CASSVSGTGYEKLFF.

The V gene is TRBV5-1, the J gene TRBJ2-1; the match to TRBD2 covers 7 bases. This CDR3 contains 15 residues. J lost 6 bases, V lost 1 base, and 7 bases had no gene match. Looked up from germline, CDR1 is SGHRS and CDR2 is YFSETQ. The CDR3 reads CASSLRGLDFNEQFF. In DNA form, the CDR3 reads TGCGCCAGCAGCTTGAGAGGACTAGACTTCAATGAGCAGTTCTTC.